One and the same sample provided the 19 T cell receptor beta chains below, sequenced in a study of T cell responses to AZD1222 COVID-19 vaccine. Libraries were prepared by immunoSEQ multiplex PCR; TCRdb keeps only in-frame clonotypes and omits some of them. The sample consists of over 150,000 clones, just under 95% of them appearing once. The sequencing used peripheral blood, collected 28 days after the second dose of the MenACWY control vaccine. The source of these receptors is an adult who received the MenACWY meningococcal vaccine as a control.

The chain has TRBV13 and TRBJ1-6; tentatively, D is TRBD1 (5 bases). Between the trimmed V and J ends, which lost 5 bases and 6 bases, there was a span of 14 bases. The CDR3 sequence is 15 residues long. Per the germline V gene, CDR1 is PRHDT and CDR2 is FYEKMQ (reference sequence). CDR3 nucleotides: TGTGCCAGCAGCCCTTACCACAGGACTAATTCACCCCTCCACTTT. Its protein is CASSPYHRTNSPLHF.

The V gene is TRBV9, the J gene TRBJ1-2; possibly TRBD1 for D (6 bases). This CDR3 is built from 14 residues. Germline-derived CDR1 and CDR2 are SGDLS and YYNGEE. The ends were cut back, 4 bases at V and 8 bases at J, with 18 bases in the middle. CDR3 sequence: CASSPSNRAGGYTF. CDR3 coding DNA: TGTGCCAGCAGCCCATCGAACAGGGCCGGCGGCTACACCTTC.

This chain links TRBV7-9 with TRBJ1-2; 11 bases are a match to TRBD1. The germline V gene encodes CDR1 SEHNR and CDR2 FQNEAQ (reference sequence). Trimming cost V 3 bases and J 3 bases; bases outside gene matches: 3. There are 15 residues in the CDR3. The CDR3 is CASSFGTGGYYGYTF. CDR3 DNA: TGTGCCAGCAGCTTTGGGACAGGGGGGTACTATGGCTACACCTTC. Complete variable domain (other parts from reference TRBV7-9 and TRBJ1-2): DTGVSQNPRHKITKRGQNVTFRCDPISEHNRLYWYRQTLGQGPEFLTYFQNEAQLEKSRLLSDRFSAERPKGSFSTLEIQRTEQGDSAMYLCASSFGTGGYYGYTFGSGTRLTVV.

The chain combines TRBV5-4 with TRBJ1-1; the D gene is possibly TRBD1 (5 bases). V lost 3 bases to trimming and J lost 0 bases, with 9 bases between them. CDR3 length: 14 residues. The germline V gene has CDR1 SGHNT and CDR2 YYREEE (reference sequence). The CDR3 region is CASSSRDMNTEAFF. The CDR3 bases are TGTGCCAGCAGCTCCAGGGATATGAACACTGAAGCTTTCTTT.

The chain carries TRBV18 and TRBJ1-4; D call uncertain. The CDR3 is 13 amino acids. V was cut by 6 bases and J by 5 bases, with 10 bases left in between. From germline, CDR1 is KGHSH and CDR2 LQKENI. In nucleotides, the CDR3 is TGTGCCAGCTCGGGTGGAGGGAATGAAAAACTGTTTTTT. As protein: CASSGGGNEKLFF.

This sequence joins TRBV6-2 or TRBV6-3 and TRBJ1-3; D gene ambiguous. The CDR3 covers 14 residues. V lost 2 bases and J lost 8, with 13 bases in between. Germline V lookup: CDR1 MNHEY, CDR2 SVGEGT. CDR3: CASSYGRFMDTIYF. The CDR3 DNA sequence: TGTGCCAGCAGTTACGGACGGTTCATGGACACCATATATTTT.

This chain connects TRBV24-1 to TRBJ1-5; D gene uncertain. Germline-derived CDR1 and CDR2 are KGHDR and SFDVKD. V dropped 1 base and J dropped 4 bases, with 7 bases sitting between them. The CDR3 loop spans 14 amino acids. CDR3 amino acids: CATSDLKFNQPQHF. The CDR3 region has the DNA TGTGCCACCAGTGATTTAAAGTTTAATCAGCCCCAGCATTTT.

This chain links TRBV2 with TRBJ2-1; 8 bases line up with TRBD2. CDR1 and CDR2 (germline): SNHLY, FYNNEI. After removal of 0 bases from V and 8 bases from J, the junction contained 9 bases not matched to a gene. CDR3 length equals 16 residues. The CDR3 DNA follows: TGTGCCAGCAGTGAAGCCGGGCTAGCGGGTTTCGATGAGCAGTTCTTC. Its protein is CASSEAGLAGFDEQFF.

The chain joins TRBV11-2 to TRBJ1-2; perhaps TRBD1 as D (5 bases). From germline, CDR1 is SGHAT and CDR2 FQNNGV. V was pared by 0 bases and J by 10 bases, with 12 bases between. This CDR3 spans 13 amino acids. This CDR3 is CASSLDRQTNYTF. The CDR3 nucleotides read TGTGCCAGCAGCTTAGATAGACAGACCAACTACACCTTC.

V is TRBV29-1 and J is TRBJ1-1; D is unresolved. The V and J ends lost 8 bases and 3 bases respectively, with 10 bases between them. Per the germline V gene, CDR1 is SQVTM and CDR2 is ANQGSEA. The CDR3 runs 11 residues. The CDR3 nucleotides read TGCAGCATGGCGGGAGACACTGAAGCTTTCTTT. Translating it yields CSMAGDTEAFF.

The chain is built from TRBV4-1 and TRBJ2-3; no firm D call. The CDR3 runs 15 residues. Germline values: CDR1 MGHRA, CDR2 YSYEKL. With 1 base removed from V and 6 bases from J, the gap between germline ends came to 14 bases. The CDR3, as DNA: TGCGCCAGCAGCCAAGCGGATAAAGGAGTCGATACGCAGTATTTT. It translates to CASSQADKGVDTQYF.

This chain uses TRBV5-1 with TRBJ1-1; 8 positions agree with TRBD1. V shed 0 bases and J 0 bases; nucleotides not matched to a gene: 10. This CDR3 is 18 amino acids long. From germline, CDR1 is SGHRS and CDR2 YFSETQ. The CDR3 nucleotides read TGCGCCAGCAGCTTGGAATCTCCAGGGGGCTGGGTGAACACTGAAGCTTTCTTT. Translated: CASSLESPGGWVNTEAFF. Supplemented by reference TRBV5-1 and TRBJ1-1, the full variable domain reads KAGVTQTPRYLIKTRGQQVTLSCSPISGHRSVSWYQQTPGQGLQFLFEYFSETQRNKGNFPGRFSGRQFSNSRSEMNVSTLELGDSALYLCASSLESPGGWVNTEAFFGQGTRLTVV.

V gene TRBV6-5 combines with J gene TRBJ1-6; 10 nucleotides line up with TRBD1. This CDR3 spans 15 amino acids. V dropped 6 bases and J dropped 10; count of bases not matched to a gene: 9. Germline V gene data show CDR1 as MNHEY and CDR2 as SVGAGI. The CDR3 DNA reads TGTGCCAGCAGCGGACAGGGGGGGATCGCGTCACCCCTCCACTTT. It specifies CASSGQGGIASPLHF.

The chain couples TRBV9 to TRBJ1-1, with a tentative D call TRBD1 (5 bases). Trimming stripped 3 bases from V and 8 bases from J, with 14 bases between. Germline lookup yields CDR1 SGDLS and CDR2 YYNGEE. CDR3 length equals 13 residues. The CDR3 protein is CASSAPAGREAFF. The CDR3 bases are TGTGCCAGCAGCGCCCCCGCAGGGAGGGAAGCTTTCTTT.

The chain links TRBV24-1 to TRBJ1-3; D possibly corresponds to TRBD1 (5 bases). The V gene's germline CDR1 is KGHDR and CDR2 SFDVKD. This CDR3 spans 16 amino acids. V was cut by 1 base and J by 0 bases, with 9 bases left in between. The CDR3 sequence: CATSDFSGSSGNTIYF. CDR3 bases: TGTGCCACCAGTGATTTTTCAGGGTCCTCTGGAAACACCATATATTTT.

The CDR3 protein is CASRPPTGQKLFF. CDR3 nucleotides: TGTGCCAGCAGGCCACCGACAGGGCAAAAACTGTTTTTT. The chain has TRBV6-5 and TRBJ1-4; 7 positions match TRBD1. This CDR3 is built from 13 residues. Trimming took 6 bases from V and 9 from J; bases not matched to a gene: 7. Germline loops: CDR1 MNHEY, CDR2 SVGAGI.

The CDR3 reads CASSLQGYGYTF. Here the CDR3 DNA reads TGTGCCAGTAGTTTACAGGGATATGGCTACACCTTC. The gene calls are TRBV19 and TRBJ1-2; a weak D match, TRBD1 (6 bases). CDR3 length: 12 residues. Trimming left V 5 bases short and J 5 bases short, with 9 bases between. Germline CDR1 reads LNHDA; CDR2 reads SQIVND (reference sequence).

This sequence joins TRBV6-1 and TRBJ1-5; 7 bases are a match to TRBD1. Looked up from germline, CDR1 is MNHNS and CDR2 is SASEGT. CDR3 length equals 15 residues. Trimming removed 2 bases from V and 7 bases from J; junction bases left unmatched: 8. CDR3 protein: CASSEQGRGGQPQHF. The CDR3 nucleotides are TGTGCCAGCAGTGAACAGGGCAGGGGGGGACAGCCCCAGCATTTT.

The V gene is TRBV28, the J gene TRBJ2-7; 11 nucleotides match TRBD2. V gave up 3 bases and J gave up 6 bases; unmatched junction bases: 7. The length of the CDR3 is 15 residues. Germline CDR1 MDHEN, CDR2 SYDVKM. DNA for the CDR3: TGTGCCAGCAGTTTTCTAGCGGGGGGTCTAGGCGAGCAGTACTTC. Amino acid sequence: CASSFLAGGLGEQYF.